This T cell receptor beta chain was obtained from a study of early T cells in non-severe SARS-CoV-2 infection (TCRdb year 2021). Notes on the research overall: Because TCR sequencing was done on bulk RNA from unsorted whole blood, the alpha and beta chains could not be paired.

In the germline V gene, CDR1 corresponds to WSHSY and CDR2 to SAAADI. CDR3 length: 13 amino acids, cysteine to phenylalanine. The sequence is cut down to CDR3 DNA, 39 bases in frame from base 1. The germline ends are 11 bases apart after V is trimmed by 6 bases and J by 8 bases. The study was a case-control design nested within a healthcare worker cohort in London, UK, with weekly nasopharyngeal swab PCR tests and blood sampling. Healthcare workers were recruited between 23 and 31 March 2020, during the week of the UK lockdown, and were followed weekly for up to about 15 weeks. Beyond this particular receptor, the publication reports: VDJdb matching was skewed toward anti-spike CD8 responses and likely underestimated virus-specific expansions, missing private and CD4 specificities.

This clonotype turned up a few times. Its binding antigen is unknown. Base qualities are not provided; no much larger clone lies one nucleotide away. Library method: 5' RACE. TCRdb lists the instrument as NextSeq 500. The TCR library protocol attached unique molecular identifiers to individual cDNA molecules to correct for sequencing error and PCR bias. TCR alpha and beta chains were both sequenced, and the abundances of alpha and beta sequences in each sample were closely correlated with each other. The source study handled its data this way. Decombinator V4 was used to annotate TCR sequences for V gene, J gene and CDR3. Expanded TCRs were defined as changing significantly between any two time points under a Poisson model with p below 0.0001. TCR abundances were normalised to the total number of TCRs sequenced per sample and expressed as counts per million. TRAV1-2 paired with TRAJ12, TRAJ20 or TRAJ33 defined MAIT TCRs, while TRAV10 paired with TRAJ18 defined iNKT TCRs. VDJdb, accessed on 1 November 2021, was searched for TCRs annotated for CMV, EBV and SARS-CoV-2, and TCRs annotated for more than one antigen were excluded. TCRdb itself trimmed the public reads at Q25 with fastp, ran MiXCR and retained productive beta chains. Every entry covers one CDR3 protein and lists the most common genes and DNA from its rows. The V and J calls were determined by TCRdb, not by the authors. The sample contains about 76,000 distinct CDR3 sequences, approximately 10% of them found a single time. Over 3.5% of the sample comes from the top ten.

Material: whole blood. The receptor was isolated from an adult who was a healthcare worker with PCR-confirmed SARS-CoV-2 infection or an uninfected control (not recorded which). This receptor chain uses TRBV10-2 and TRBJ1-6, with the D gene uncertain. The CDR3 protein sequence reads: CASSLDADSPLHF. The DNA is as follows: TGCGCCAGCAGCCTGGACGCGGATTCACCCCTCCACTTT.